The following is a TCR beta chain sequence with its context. Sequencing used immunoSEQ multiplex PCR; TCRdb keeps in-frame clones, though not all of them. The sample lists under 150,000 clones; 89% were seen once. This CDR3 contains 19 residues. The J segment lost 0 bases and the V segment lost 5 bases, leaving 15 bases of the junction unmatched. Per germline, CDR1 SGHNT and CDR2 YENEEA. This entry is derived from a study of control samples from healthy donors and cancer patients. The specimen was blood. The clonotype originates from a man aged 30 to 39 in good health. This chain uses TRBV11-3 with TRBJ2-7; TRBD2 matches at 11 bases. In DNA form, the CDR3 reads TGTGCCAGCAGCGAAAGTAGGGAGGGACTAGCGGCGAGCTCCTACGAGCAGTACTTC. Translated, it gives CASSESREGLAASSYEQYF. The variable domain in full, completed from reference TRBV11-3 and TRBJ2-7, reads EAGVVQSPRYKIIEKKQPVAFWCNPISGHNTLYWYLQNLGQGPELLIRYENEEAVDDSQLPKDRFSAERLKGVDSTLKIQPAELGDSAVYLCASSESREGLAASSYEQYFGPGTRLTVT.